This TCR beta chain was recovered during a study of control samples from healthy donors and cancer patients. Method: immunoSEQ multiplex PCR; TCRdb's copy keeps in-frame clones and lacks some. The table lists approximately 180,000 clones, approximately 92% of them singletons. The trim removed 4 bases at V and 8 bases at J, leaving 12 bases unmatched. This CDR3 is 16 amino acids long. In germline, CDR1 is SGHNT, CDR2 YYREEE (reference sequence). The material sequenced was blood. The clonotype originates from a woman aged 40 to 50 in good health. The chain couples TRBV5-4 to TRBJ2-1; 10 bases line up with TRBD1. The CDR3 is CASSPPRGQGVHEQFF. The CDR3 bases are TGTGCCAGCAGCCCCCCGCGTGGACAGGGGGTTCATGAGCAGTTCTTC.